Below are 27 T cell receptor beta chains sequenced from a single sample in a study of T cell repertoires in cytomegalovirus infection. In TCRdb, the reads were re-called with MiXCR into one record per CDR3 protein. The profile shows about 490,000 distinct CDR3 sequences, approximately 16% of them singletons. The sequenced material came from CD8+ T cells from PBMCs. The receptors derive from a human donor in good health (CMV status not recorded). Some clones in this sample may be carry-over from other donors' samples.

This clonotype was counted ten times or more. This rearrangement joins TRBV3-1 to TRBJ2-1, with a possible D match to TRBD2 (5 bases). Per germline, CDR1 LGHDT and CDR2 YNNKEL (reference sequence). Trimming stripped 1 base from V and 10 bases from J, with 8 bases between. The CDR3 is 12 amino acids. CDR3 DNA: TGTGCCAGCAGCCAAGTAGCGCGAGAGCAGTTCTTC. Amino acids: CASSQVAREQFF.

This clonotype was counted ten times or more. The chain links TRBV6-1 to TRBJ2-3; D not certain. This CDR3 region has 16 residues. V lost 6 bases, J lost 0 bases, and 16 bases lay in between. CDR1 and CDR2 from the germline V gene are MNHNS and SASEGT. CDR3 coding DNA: TGTGCCAGCAGGACGAGTGTCGCACCTAGCACAGATACGCAGTATTTT. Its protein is CASRTSVAPSTDTQYF.

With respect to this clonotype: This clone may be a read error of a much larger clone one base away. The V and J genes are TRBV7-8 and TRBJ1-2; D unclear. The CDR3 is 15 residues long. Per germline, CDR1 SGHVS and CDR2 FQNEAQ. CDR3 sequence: CASGSEWASNYGCTF. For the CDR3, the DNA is TGTGCCAGCGGCTCGGAGTGGGCTTCTAACTATGGCTGCACCTTC.

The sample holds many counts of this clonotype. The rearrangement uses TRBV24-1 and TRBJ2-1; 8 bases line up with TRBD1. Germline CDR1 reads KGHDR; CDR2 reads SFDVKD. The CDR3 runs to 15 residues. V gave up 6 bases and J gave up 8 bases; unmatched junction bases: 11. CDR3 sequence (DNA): TGTGCCACCAGTCCCAGGACAGGGCTGGGGGATGAGCAGTTCTTC. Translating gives CATSPRTGLGDEQFF.

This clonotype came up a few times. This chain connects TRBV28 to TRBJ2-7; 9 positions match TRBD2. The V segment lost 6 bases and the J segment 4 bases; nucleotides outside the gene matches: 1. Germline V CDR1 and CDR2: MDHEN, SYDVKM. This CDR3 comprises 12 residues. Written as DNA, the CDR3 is TGTGCCAGCAGGACTAGCGGATACGAGCAGTACTTC. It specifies CASRTSGYEQYF.

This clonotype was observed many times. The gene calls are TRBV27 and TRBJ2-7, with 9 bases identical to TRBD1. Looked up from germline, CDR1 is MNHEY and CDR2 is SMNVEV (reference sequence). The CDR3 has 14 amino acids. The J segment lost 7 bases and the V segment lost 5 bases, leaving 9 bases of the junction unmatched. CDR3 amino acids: CASSPQGAGKEQYF. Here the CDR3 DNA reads TGTGCCAGCAGTCCACAGGGGGCGGGGAAGGAGCAGTACTTC.

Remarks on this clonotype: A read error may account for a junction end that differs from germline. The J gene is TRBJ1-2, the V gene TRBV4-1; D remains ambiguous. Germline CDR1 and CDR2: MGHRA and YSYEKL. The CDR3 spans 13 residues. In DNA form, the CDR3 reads TGCGCCAGCAGCCAAGGCCCCGCGGCGGGCTACAACTTC. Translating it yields CASSQGPAAGYNF.

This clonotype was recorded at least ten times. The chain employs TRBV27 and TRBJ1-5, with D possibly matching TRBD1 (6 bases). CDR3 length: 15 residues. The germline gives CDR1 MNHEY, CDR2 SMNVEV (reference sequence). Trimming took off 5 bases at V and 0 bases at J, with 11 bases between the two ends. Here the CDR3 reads CASSQGQYSNQPQHF. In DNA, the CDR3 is TGTGCCAGCAGTCAAGGACAGTATAGCAATCAGCCCCAGCATTTT.

The CDR3 sequence: CASSLLKGSGTEAFF. The CDR3 DNA is TGTGCCAGCAGTTTACTTAAGGGTTCGGGCACTGAAGCTTTCTTT. V and J are TRBV27 and TRBJ1-1, with D uncertain. The CDR3 has 15 amino acids. From germline, CDR1 is MNHEY and CDR2 SMNVEV (reference sequence). Trimming removed 2 bases from V and 4 bases from J, with 14 bases in between.

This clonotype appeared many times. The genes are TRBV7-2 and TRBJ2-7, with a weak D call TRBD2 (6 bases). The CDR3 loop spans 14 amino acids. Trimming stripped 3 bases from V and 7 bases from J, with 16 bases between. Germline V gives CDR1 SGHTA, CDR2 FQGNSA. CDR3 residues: CASSFGGSFSEQYF. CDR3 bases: TGTGCCAGCAGCTTCGGAGGGTCTTTTAGTGAGCAGTACTTC.

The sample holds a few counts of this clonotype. In DNA form, the CDR3 reads TGTGCCAGCAGCCCTAGGGGGGAGGCAGGAAACACCATATATTTT. Translation gives CASSPRGEAGNTIYF. The rearrangement links TRBV5-4 to TRBJ1-3; D perhaps matches TRBD1 (6 bases). V was clipped by 4 bases and J by 4 bases, with 15 bases between them. The CDR3 runs 15 residues. Germline V CDR1 and CDR2: SGHNT, YYREEE (reference sequence). Full variable domain (missing parts from reference TRBV5-4 and TRBJ1-3): ETGVTQSPTHLIKTRGQQVTLRCSSQSGHNTVSWYQQALGQGPQFIFQYYREEENGRGNFPPRFSGLQFPNYSSELNVNALELDDSALYLCASSPRGEAGNTIYFGEGSWLTVV.

Here the CDR3 DNA reads TGTGCCACCAGTGCCACCGGGACATGGCAGTTCTTC. Its protein is CATSATGTWQFF. The gene calls are TRBV24-1 and TRBJ2-1; weak D call: TRBD1 (6 bases). This CDR3 region has 12 residues. V lost 5 bases to trimming and J lost 12 bases, with 13 bases between them. Germline V gene data show CDR1 as KGHDR and CDR2 as SFDVKD.

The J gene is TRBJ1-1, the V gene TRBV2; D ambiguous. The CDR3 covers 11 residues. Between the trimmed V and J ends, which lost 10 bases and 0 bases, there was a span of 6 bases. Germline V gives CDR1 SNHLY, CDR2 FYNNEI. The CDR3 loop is CATRVNTEAFF. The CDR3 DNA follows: TGTGCCACGAGGGTGAACACTGAAGCTTTCTTT.

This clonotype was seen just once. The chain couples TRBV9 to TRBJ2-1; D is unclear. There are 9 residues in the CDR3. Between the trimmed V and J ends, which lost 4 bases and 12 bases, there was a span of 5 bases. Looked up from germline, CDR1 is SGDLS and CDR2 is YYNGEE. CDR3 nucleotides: TGTGCCAGCAGCCCTCTGCAGTTCTTC. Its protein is CASSPLQFF.

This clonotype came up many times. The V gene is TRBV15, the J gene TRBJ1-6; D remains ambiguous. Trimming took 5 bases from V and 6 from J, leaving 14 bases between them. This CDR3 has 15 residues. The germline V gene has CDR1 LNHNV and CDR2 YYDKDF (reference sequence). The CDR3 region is CATSPPGRANSPLHF. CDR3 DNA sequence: TGTGCCACCAGCCCTCCCGGACGGGCTAATTCACCCCTCCACTTT.

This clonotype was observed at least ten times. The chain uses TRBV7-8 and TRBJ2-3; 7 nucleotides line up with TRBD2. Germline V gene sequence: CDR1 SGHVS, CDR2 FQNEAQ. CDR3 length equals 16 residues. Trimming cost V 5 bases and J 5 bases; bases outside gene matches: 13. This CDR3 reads CASSPPNWEGKDTQYF. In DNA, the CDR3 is TGTGCCAGCAGCCCCCCCAACTGGGAGGGAAAAGATACGCAGTATTTT.

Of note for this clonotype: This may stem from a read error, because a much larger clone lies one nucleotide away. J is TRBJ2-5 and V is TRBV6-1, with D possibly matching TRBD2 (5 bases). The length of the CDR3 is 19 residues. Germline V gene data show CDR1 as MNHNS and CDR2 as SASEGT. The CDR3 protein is CARSEIRAAIKRGQETQYF. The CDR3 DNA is TGTGCCAGAAGTGAGATTAGGGCTGCCATCAAACGGGGCCAAGAGACCCAGTACTTC.

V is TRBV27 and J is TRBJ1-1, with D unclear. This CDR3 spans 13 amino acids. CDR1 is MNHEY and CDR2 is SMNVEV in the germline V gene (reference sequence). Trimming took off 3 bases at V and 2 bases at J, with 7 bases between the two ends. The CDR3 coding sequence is TGTGCCAGCAGTTTTCAACAAAACACTGAAGCTTTCTTT. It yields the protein CASSFQQNTEAFF.

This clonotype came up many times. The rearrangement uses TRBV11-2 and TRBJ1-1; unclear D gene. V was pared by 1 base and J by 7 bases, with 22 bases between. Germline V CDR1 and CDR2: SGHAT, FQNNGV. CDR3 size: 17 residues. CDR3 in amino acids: CASSLGFRGSSPFEAFF. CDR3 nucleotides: TGTGCCAGCAGCTTAGGGTTTCGCGGGTCTTCACCTTTTGAAGCTTTCTTT. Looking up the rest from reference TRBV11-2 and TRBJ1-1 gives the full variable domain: EAGVAQSPRYKIIEKRQSVAFWCNPISGHATLYWYQQILGQGPKLLIQFQNNGVVDDSQLPKDRFSAERLKGVDSTLKIQPAKLEDSAVYLCASSLGFRGSSPFEAFFGQGTRLTVV.

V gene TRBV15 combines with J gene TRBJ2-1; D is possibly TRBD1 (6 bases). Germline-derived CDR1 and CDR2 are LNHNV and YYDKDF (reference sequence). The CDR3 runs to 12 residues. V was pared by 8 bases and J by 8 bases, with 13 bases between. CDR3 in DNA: TGTGCCACCGGGACAAGTTCCTATGAGCAGTTCTTC. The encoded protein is CATGTSSYEQFF.

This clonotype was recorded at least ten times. CDR3 sequence reads: CASSPTQGLAEAFF. The CDR3, as DNA: TGTGCCAGCAGTCCTACTCAGGGGCTGGCTGAAGCTTTCTTT. This chain links TRBV28 with TRBJ1-1; a weak D match, TRBD1 (6 bases). Trimming removed 5 bases from V and 6 bases from J, with 16 bases in between. Germline V CDR1 and CDR2: MDHEN, SYDVKM. The CDR3 has 14 amino acids.

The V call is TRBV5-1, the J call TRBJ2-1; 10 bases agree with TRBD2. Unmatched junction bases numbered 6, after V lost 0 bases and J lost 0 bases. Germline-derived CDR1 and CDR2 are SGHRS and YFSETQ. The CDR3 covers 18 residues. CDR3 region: CASSLVLAGIVSYNEQFF. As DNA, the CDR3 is TGCGCCAGCAGCTTGGTACTAGCGGGGATCGTCTCCTACAATGAGCAGTTCTTC.

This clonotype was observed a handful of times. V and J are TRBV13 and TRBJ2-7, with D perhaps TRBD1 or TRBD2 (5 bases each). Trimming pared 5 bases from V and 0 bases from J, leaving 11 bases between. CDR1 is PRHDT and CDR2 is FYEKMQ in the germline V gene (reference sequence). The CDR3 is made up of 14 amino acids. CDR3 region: CASSDRDRSYEQYF. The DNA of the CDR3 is TGTGCCAGCAGCGATCGGGACCGCTCCTACGAGCAGTACTTC. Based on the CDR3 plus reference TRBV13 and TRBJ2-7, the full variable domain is AAGVIQSPRHLIKEKRETATLKCYPIPRHDTVYWYQQGPGQDPQFLISFYEKMQSDKGSIPDRFSAQQFSDYHSELNMSSLELGDSALYFCASSDRDRSYEQYFGPGTRLTVT.

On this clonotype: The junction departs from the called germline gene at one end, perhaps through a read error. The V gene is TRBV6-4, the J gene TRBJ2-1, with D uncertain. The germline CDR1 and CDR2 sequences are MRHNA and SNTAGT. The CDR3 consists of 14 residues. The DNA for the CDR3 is TGTGCCAGCAGTAACTCCCACTCCTACAATGAGCAGTTCTTC. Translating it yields CASSNSHSYNEQFF.

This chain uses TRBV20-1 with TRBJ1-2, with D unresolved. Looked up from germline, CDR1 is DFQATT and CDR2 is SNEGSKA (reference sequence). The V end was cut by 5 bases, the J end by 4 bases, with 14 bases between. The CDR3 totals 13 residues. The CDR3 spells CSARKREIYGYTF. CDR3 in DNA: TGCAGTGCTCGCAAAAGGGAAATCTATGGCTACACCTTC.

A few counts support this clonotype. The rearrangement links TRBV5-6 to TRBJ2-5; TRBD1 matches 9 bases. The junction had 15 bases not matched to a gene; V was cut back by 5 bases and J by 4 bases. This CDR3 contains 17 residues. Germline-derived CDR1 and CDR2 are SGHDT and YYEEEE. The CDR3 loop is CASSLAHLGDRAETQYF. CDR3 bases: TGTGCCAGCAGTTTAGCGCACTTGGGGGACAGGGCAGAGACCCAGTACTTC.

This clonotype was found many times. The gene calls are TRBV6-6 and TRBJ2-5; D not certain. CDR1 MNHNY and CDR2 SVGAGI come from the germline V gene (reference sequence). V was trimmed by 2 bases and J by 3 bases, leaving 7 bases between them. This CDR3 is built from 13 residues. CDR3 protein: CASSYQQEETQYF. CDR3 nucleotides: TGTGCCAGCAGTTACCAGCAGGAAGAGACCCAGTACTTC.